This T cell receptor beta chain comes out of a study of CD8 T cells in Susac syndrome. Peripheral blood CD8+ and CD4+ T cells were profiled by TCR beta sequencing. When the RNA was reverse transcribed, random hexamers were used with an input of about 0.5 to 1 ug. TCRdb reprocessed the immunoSEQ multiplex PCR reads with MiXCR, giving one entry per CDR3 protein. The sample consists of approximately 150,000 distinct CDR3 sequences, about 94% of them appearing once. V was cut by 0 bases and J by 2 bases, with 9 bases left in between. The CDR3 covers 15 residues. The V gene's germline CDR1 is SGHAT and CDR2 FQNNGV.

The sequenced sample was CD4+ T cells from PBMCs. The clonotype was recovered from a human donor with multiple sclerosis. The chain combines TRBV11-2 with TRBJ2-3; a possible D gene is TRBD2 (5 bases). The CDR3: CASSLETGNTDTQYF. The CDR3 DNA reads as TGTGCCAGCAGCTTAGAGACGGGGAACACAGATACGCAGTATTTT. Filled out from reference TRBV11-2 and TRBJ2-3, the complete variable domain reads EAGVAQSPRYKIIEKRQSVAFWCNPISGHATLYWYQQILGQGPKLLIQFQNNGVVDDSQLPKDRFSAERLKGVDSTLKIQPAKLEDSAVYLCASSLETGNTDTQYFGPGTRLTVL.